This TCR beta chain was obtained from a study of blood T cells in healthy people across ages. V was shortened by 4 bases and J by 5 bases, with 18 bases between the two germline ends. Germline CDR1 and CDR2: DFQATT and SNEGSKA (reference sequence). The CDR3 length is 15 residues. Notes on the study in general: Per million T cells, the diversity of TCR beta decreased roughly linearly as age advanced.

Comment on this clonotype: The antigen is not known.

A second PCR of about 7 to 12 cycles used a sample-barcoded 5' primer and a J-beta primer mix. A template-switch adaptor that had 12 random nucleotides put a tag on each cDNA molecule. Via MiXCR, TCRdb re-called the 5' RACE reads, giving one row per CDR3 protein. The sample includes hundreds of thousands of distinct CDR3 sequences, roughly 35% of them seen just once. Donors were systemically healthy Caucasian individuals from Russia aged 6 to 90 years. Total RNA, at least 6 micrograms per sample, was extracted from PBMCs. The sample taken for sequencing was blood. The V and J genes are TRBV20-1 and TRBJ1-5; D is ambiguous. This sequence originates from a man between 18 and 35 years old in good health. CDR3 bases: TGCAGTGCTATAAACTATGGGCCCATCCATCAGCCCCAGCATTTT. It encodes CSAINYGPIHQPQHF.